This T cell receptor beta chain was sequenced during a study of cytomegalovirus exposure and HLA in healthy donors. Study conclusions and caveats: Presence/absence analyses took donor sequencing depth as roughly uniform. A later analysis linked a missense variant in DCLRE1C to the trimming of TCR beta V and J genes.

This clone was seen a handful of times. Its specificity is not known. PCR was performed using 60 Vbeta and 13 Jbeta primers. Profiling relied on immunoSEQ multiplex PCR, and the TCRdb table lists in-frame clones only, not all of them. Here the sample spans approximately 90,000 clones, more than 70% being singletons. The receptor was isolated from a man aged 25-45 years in good health and CMV-seronegative. Sequenced input: PBMCs.

The CDR3 region is CATSRDATGLRPQHF. CDR3 coding DNA: TGTGCCACCAGCAGAGATGCGACAGGCCTTCGGCCCCAGCATTTT. The V call is TRBV15, the J call TRBJ1-5, with D perhaps matching TRBD1 (6 bases). Germline CDR1 is LNHNV and CDR2 is YYDKDF (reference sequence). Trimming removed 0 bases from V and 9 bases from J, with 15 bases in between. The CDR3 runs 15 residues. Full variable domain (outside the CDR3, taken from reference TRBV15 and TRBJ1-5): DAMVIQNPRYQVTQFGKPVTLSCSQTLNHNVMYWYQQKSSQAPKLLFHYYDKDFNNEADTPDNFQSRRPNTSFCFLDIRSPGLGDTAMYLCATSRDATGLRPQHFGDGTRLSIL.